This TCR beta chain derives from a study of OX40 agonist ivuxolimab in advanced cancers. Sampled blood was obtained at baseline, cycle 4 day 1, and cycle 7 day 1. The assay was immunoSEQ multiplex PCR, and TCRdb's table has in-frame clones only and misses some. The table includes about 34,000 clones, approximately 91% detected once. Study observations and caveats: Nonresponders included some who also had low normalized T-cell clonal expansion.

On this clone itself: What it binds is unknown.

Germline CDR1 LNHDA, CDR2 SQIVND (reference sequence). This CDR3 region has 16 residues. Trimming left V 6 bases short and J 0 bases short, with 16 bases between. The V call is TRBV19, the J call TRBJ2-3, with D possibly matching TRBD2 (6 bases). The sequencing used CD4+ or CD8+ T cells sorted from blood, collected in a trial of the OX40 agonist ivuxolimab. This clonotype was obtained from an adult with an advanced solid tumor such as melanoma, head and neck, liver or kidney cancer. In nucleotides, the CDR3 is TGTGCCAGTAGGGGAGGAAGGAGTCCCAGCACAGATACGCAGTATTTT. The encoded protein is CASRGGRSPSTDTQYF.